Described below is a single T cell receptor (beta chain) sequence and its context. The sample is drawn from a study of blood T cell repertoires in COVID-19. Study-level information: PBMCs, B-cell-depleted T cells, or T cells provided the cDNA or gDNA that made up the material.

V dropped 3 bases and J dropped 0 bases, with 4 bases sitting between them. From germline, CDR1 is SGHNT and CDR2 YYREEE (reference sequence). The length of the CDR3 is 12 residues. Sequenced by immunoSEQ multiplex PCR; TCRdb stores in-frame clones only, minus some. The data contain a few hundred thousand clones, around 90% of them singletons. This TCR was recovered from a woman between 18 and 29 years old who had recovered from COVID-19. V usage is TRBV5-4 and J usage is TRBJ2-7; D not certain. Sequenced input: PBMCs or T cells enriched from blood (not recorded which). The CDR3 loop is CASSSRSYEQYF. In DNA, the CDR3 is TGTGCCAGCAGCTCGCGCTCCTACGAGCAGTACTTC.